The present T cell receptor beta chain was sequenced within a study of response to subunit inactivated influenza vaccine. Study-wide results and limits: Authors suggested seasonal influenza vaccinations each recruit few new T cells.

TCRdb independently ran MiXCR on the RT-PCR reads; one entry per CDR3 protein. The table has 500,000 to 550,000 distinct CDR3 sequences, 6.5% to 8% seen once; the top ten hold 10% to 15%. This clonotype appeared many times. Antigen unknown. The CDR3 consists of 17 residues. CDR1 SGHDN and CDR2 FVKESK come from the germline V gene. V shed 4 bases and J shed 4 bases, with 20 bases lying between them. The gene calls are TRBV14 and TRBJ2-1, with D unresolved. This sample comprised PBMCs from blood, obtained around 25 months after vaccination. The source is a man aged 45 to 75 who received an inactivated influenza vaccine. Here the CDR3 DNA reads TGTGCCAGCAGCCTCCGGGCAGGTCGTTTCCGATACAATGAGCAGTTCTTC. Its protein product is CASSLRAGRFRYNEQFF.